This T cell receptor beta chain was retrieved from a study of neoadjuvant anti-PD-1 for oral cavity cancer. Stated time point: after neoadjuvant nivolumab, at surgical resection. PBMCs were not maintained or expanded in culture before analysis. The CDR3 runs to 13 residues. Germline values: CDR1 LNHDA, CDR2 SQIVND (reference sequence). Clones were read by immunoSEQ multiplex PCR, and TCRdb kept only the in-frame ones, dropping some. The sample yields approximately 13,000 clones, about 74% seen once. This sample comprised PBMCs, obtained after nivolumab (anti-PD-1) treatment. The receptor was derived from a person aged 35 to 85 with oral cavity squamous cell carcinoma. This chain links TRBV19 with TRBJ1-1; 7 nucleotides agree with TRBD1. In DNA, the CDR3 is TGTGCAACGGCGGGACAGCTGAACACTGAAGCTTTCTTT. Translated: CATAGQLNTEAFF.